The TCR beta chain under discussion was sequenced for a study of blood T cell repertoires in COVID-19. Study-level information: The United States, Italy and Spain supplied acute and convalescent COVID-19 samples. T cells, B-cell-depleted T cells, or PBMCs supplied cDNA or gDNA.

This clone was counted a few times. CDR3 length: 13 amino acids. In germline, CDR1 is MNHEY, CDR2 SMNVEV (reference sequence). Trimming cost V 5 bases and J 0 bases, with 5 bases left between them. The assay was immunoSEQ multiplex PCR, and TCRdb's table has in-frame clones only and misses some. The profile shows about 75,000 clones, roughly 88% of them singletons. This TCR derives from a woman between 50 and 59 years old with acute or convalescent COVID-19. Sample: peripheral blood. V gene TRBV27 combines with J gene TRBJ1-3; D is uncertain. In DNA form, the CDR3 reads TGTGCCAGCAGTCTTGTCTCTGGAAACACCATATATTTT. The encoded protein is CASSLVSGNTIYF.